This TCR beta chain derives from a study of T cell repertoires in cytomegalovirus infection. Study in general: Peptides in the study included HLA-C-restricted and HLA-B-restricted CMV epitopes. Public TCR beta signatures were indicative of both CMV infection and a matching HLA type. Regarding the study as a whole: HLA-C-restricted CMV clonotypes gave the most frequent clonotype in two of eight donors.

This CDR3 comprises 16 residues. J gave up 8 bases and V 6 bases, and 8 bases lay outside the gene matches. Germline V CDR1 and CDR2: MNHEY, SMNVEV (reference sequence). Concerning this clonotype itself: Its antigen is not known.

TCRdb fed the reads into MiXCR, producing one record per CDR3 protein. The data hold around 900,000 distinct CDR3 sequences, with under 40% observed a single time. The specimen comprised cultured CD8+ T cells from PBMCs, sampled from culture after CMV antigen stimulation. The sequence was obtained from a human donor in good health (CMV status not recorded). Some clones in this sample may be carry-over from other donors' samples. The V gene is TRBV27, the J gene TRBJ2-1; TRBD2 matches at 15 bases. CDR3 region: CASSGTSGGRLYEQFF. The CDR3 nucleotides are TGTGCCAGCAGCGGGACTAGCGGGGGGCGTCTCTATGAGCAGTTCTTC.